The present entry profiles one T cell receptor beta chain with its context. The RNA, about 0.45 to 1 ug, was put through reverse transcription using random hexamers. With immunoSEQ multiplex PCR, TCR beta CDR3 was amplified across 54 Vbeta and 13 Jbeta. A single record per CDR3 protein comes from TCRdb applying MiXCR to the immunoSEQ multiplex PCR reads. The data contain 25,000 to 30,000 distinct CDR3 sequences, 85% to 95% of them singletons. Peripheral blood CD8+ and CD4+ T cells were profiled by TCR beta sequencing. The sample belongs to a study of CD8 T cells in Susac syndrome. CDR3 length: 14 residues. V shed 5 bases, J shed 10 bases, and the junction held 7 bases outside the gene matches.

This rearrangement joins TRBV12-3 or TRBV12-4 to TRBJ2-1, with 11 positions matching TRBD2. This receptor was taken from a human donor in good health. Sequenced sample: CD8+ T cells from PBMCs. The CDR3 sequence is CASSLTSGAGEQFF. Written as DNA, the CDR3 is TGTGCCAGCAGTCTGACTAGCGGGGCGGGGGAGCAGTTCTTC.